Sequencing of this TCR beta chain was carried out in a study of identical twins. Whole-study results and caveats: Models predicted less out-of-frame TCR alpha sharing in monozygotic twins than was found.

TCRdb ran MiXCR on the 5' RACE reads and lists one entry per CDR3 protein. Among 600,000 to 850,000 distinct CDR3 sequences listed, around a sixth were seen once. This clonotype was recorded at least ten times. Its matching antigen is unknown. These sequences were also reported in another study, on T cells expressing NK-cell markers.

What was sequenced was PBMCs. The receptor was derived from a woman under 30 in good health.

The CDR3 nucleotides are TGTGCCAGCAGCGTGGACAGAGATCAGCCCCAGCATTTT. This translates into CASSVDRDQPQHF. The V gene is TRBV5-5, the J gene TRBJ1-5; D might be TRBD1 (6 bases). Germline values: CDR1 SGHKS, CDR2 YYEKEE (reference sequence). V lost 4 bases, J lost 5 bases, and 10 bases lay in between. The CDR3 has 13 amino acids.